This T cell receptor beta chain was sequenced in a study of graft-versus-host responses after intestinal transplantation. Points from the study as a whole: Present in recipient marrow, GvH clones included some that appeared first in ileum or blood. Declines in HvG clones occurring early post-transplant were associated with peak circulating GvH clone levels.

The data were produced by immunoSEQ multiplex PCR, yet TCRdb's version contains in-frame clones alone and is incomplete. The sample has about 90,000 clones; about 88% are singletons. This clone was counted once. Its antigen is not known. Germline V gene lookup returns CDR1 SGHNT and CDR2 YYREEE (reference sequence). CDR3 size: 17 residues. Trimming removed 2 bases at V and 0 bases at J, with 16 bases between. The chain couples TRBV5-4 to TRBJ2-3, with D possibly matching TRBD2 (6 bases). The specimen was unstimulated CD4+ T cells sorted from spleen or lymph node cells, collected before transplant. This TCR was recovered from a human donor who was the organ donor for an intestinal transplant. The DNA of the CDR3 is TGTGCCAGCAGCTTCACTTTGGGCGGGACTAGCACAGATACGCAGTATTTT. It translates to CASSFTLGGTSTDTQYF.